This T cell receptor beta chain was recovered during a study of shared clonotypes between healthy human individuals. This CDR3 is 14 amino acids long. Germline V gene lookup returns CDR1 SGDLS and CDR2 YYNGEE. V shed 4 bases, J shed 3 bases, and the junction held 4 bases outside the gene matches. Data came from immunoSEQ multiplex PCR; TCRdb stores just in-frame clones and leaves some out. The repertoire holds some 900,000 clones, with less than 85% as singletons. In the case of this clone: Its antigen is not identified. The same CDR3 can be traced to other DNA sequences in this sample.

Study observations and caveats: Only blood samples were collected, and tissue repertoires likely differ.

The sequence derives from a man younger than 30 in good health. The chain has TRBV9 and TRBJ2-3; 8 bases agree with TRBD1. Sequenced: memory CD4+ T cells sorted from blood. The sample's subset: CD45RA-negative fraction. Here the CDR3 DNA reads TGTGCCAGCAGCCCCCGGACAGGGACAGATACGCAGTATTTT. Amino acid sequence: CASSPRTGTDTQYF.